This T cell receptor (beta chain) was identified during a study of tumor-infiltrating lymphocytes in oesophageal squamous cell carcinoma. At least ten counts were recorded for this clonotype. TCRdb fed the PCR reads into MiXCR, producing one record per CDR3 protein. This repertoire shows more than 7,000 distinct CDR3 sequences, about 15% found once; its top ten account for around 13%. The CDR3 extends over 12 amino acids. The V end lost 5 bases, the J end lost 7 bases, and 11 bases lay between the germline ends. Germline CDR1 is MNHNS and CDR2 is SASEGT. The sequence derives from a male donor with esophageal squamous cell carcinoma. The sequenced sample consisted of blood. The V call is TRBV6-1, the J call TRBJ1-1; weak D call: TRBD1 (6 bases). This chain's CDR3 is CASSPRDIEAFF. CDR3 in DNA: TGTGCCAGCAGTCCCCGGGACATTGAAGCTTTCTTT.